What follows describes a single T cell receptor beta chain. The entry originates in a study of blood T cell repertoires in COVID-19. Study as a whole: PBMCs, B-cell-depleted T cells, or T cells provided the cDNA or gDNA that made up the material.

In germline, CDR1 is LGHDT, CDR2 YNNKEL (reference sequence). The ends lost 4 bases at V and 7 bases at J; junction bases unmatched: 7. CDR3 length equals 15 residues. Sequenced by immunoSEQ multiplex PCR; TCRdb stores in-frame clones only, minus some. The sample shows about 58,000 clones, approximately 91% of them seen only once. This chain connects TRBV3-1 (or the pseudogene TRBV3-2) to TRBJ1-5; 10 nucleotides line up with TRBD1. This clonotype was obtained from a woman aged 60-70 years with active COVID-19. Sequenced input: peripheral blood. The CDR3 region has the DNA TGTGCCAGCAGCCCACGACAGGGGGCACGGCAGCCCCAGCATTTT. This codes for CASSPRQGARQPQHF.